What follows are 9 T cell receptor beta chains derived from one specimen sequenced in a study of T cell responses to AZD1222 COVID-19 vaccine. The protocol was immunoSEQ multiplex PCR, while the TCRdb copy is restricted to in-frame clones and leaves out a portion. The data contain 100,000 to 150,000 clones, more than 80% of them singletons. The sample was peripheral blood, taken on day 0 of AZD1222 vaccination. Receptors originate from an adult in good health.

The gene calls are TRBV27 and TRBJ2-7; 8 nucleotides align to TRBD1. With 10 bases clipped from V and 4 bases from J, the junction kept 15 bases outside the gene matches. Per the germline V gene, CDR1 is MNHEY and CDR2 is SMNVEV (reference sequence). CDR3 length: 15 residues. CDR3 loop: CATSSGGFDRYEQYF. The CDR3 DNA is TGTGCCACGTCTTCAGGGGGCTTTGATAGGTACGAGCAGTACTTC.

The chain joins TRBV11-2 to TRBJ2-7; TRBD1 might be the D (5 bases). With 5 bases removed from V and 3 bases from J, the gap between germline ends came to 14 bases. The CDR3 is 14 amino acids. CDR1 and CDR2 from the germline V gene are SGHAT and FQNNGV. The CDR3 region has the DNA TGTGCCAGCAGCCTGGGGCAGTTCATCTACGAGCAGTACTTC. It translates to CASSLGQFIYEQYF.

This chain joins TRBV7-2 and TRBJ1-1, with D possibly being TRBD1 (5 bases). CDR1 SGHTA and CDR2 FQGNSA come from the germline V gene. The CDR3 is 15 residues long. The ends were cut back, 4 bases at V and 0 bases at J, with 12 bases in the middle. The CDR3 loop is CASSSRQYMNTEAFF. CDR3 coding DNA: TGTGCCAGCAGCTCCCGACAGTATATGAACACTGAAGCTTTCTTT.

The J gene is TRBJ1-5, the V gene TRBV2, with 7 bases that match TRBD1. J lost 0 bases, V lost 4 bases, and 6 bases had no gene match. The CDR3 sequence is 16 residues long. The germline CDR1 and CDR2 sequences are SNHLY and FYNNEI. In nucleotides, the CDR3 is TGTGCCAGCAGTGTGTCGACAGGGTATAGCAATCAGCCCCAGCATTTT. The encoded protein is CASSVSTGYSNQPQHF.

The DNA for the CDR3 is TGCGCCAGCAGTCCGGACGGCGCTTCCCTCGAGCAGTACTTC. Its translation is CASSPDGASLEQYF. This rearrangement joins TRBV23-1 to TRBJ2-7; D gene unclear. TRBV23-1 falls under the ORF class, with uncertain function. The CDR3 covers 14 residues. V was clipped by 4 bases and J by 6 bases, with 16 bases between them.

V usage is TRBV10-3 and J usage is TRBJ1-6; TRBD1 might be the D (6 bases). Trimming pared 8 bases from V and 5 bases from J, leaving 16 bases between. The germline gives CDR1 ENHRY, CDR2 SYGVKD. The CDR3 is 15 residues long. Written as DNA, the CDR3 is TGTGCCATCCAAAGGGGGGCAAAGGATAATTCACCCCTCCACTTT. It yields the protein CAIQRGAKDNSPLHF.

The V gene is TRBV6-2 or TRBV6-3, the J gene TRBJ1-1; TRBD1 aligns across 9 bases. V was pared by 5 bases and J by 11 bases, with 3 bases of the junction left unmatched. Germline CDR1 reads MNHEY; CDR2 reads SVGEGT. This CDR3 has 11 amino acids. CDR3 bases: TGTGCCAGCAGTAGGGACAGGGAGGCTTTCTTT. Amino acid sequence: CASSRDREAFF.

This clone has just a few counts. The CDR3 sequence is CASGQFSGNTIYF. The CDR3 DNA reads TGTGCCAGCGGACAGTTCTCTGGAAACACCATATATTTT. The rearrangement uses TRBV6-5 and TRBJ1-3; D possibly corresponds to TRBD1 (6 bases). Germline V CDR1 and CDR2: MNHEY, SVGAGI. The CDR3 totals 13 residues. The ends were cut back, 8 bases at V and 0 bases at J, with 8 bases in the middle.

This chain uses TRBV29-1 with TRBJ2-3; D might be TRBD2 (5 bases). The CDR3 is 11 amino acids. V dropped 8 bases and J dropped 4 bases, with 10 bases sitting between them. CDR1 is SQVTM, CDR2 ANQGSEA, per germline. The CDR3 DNA reads TGCAGCCTCGGGGTTGCAGATACGCAGTATTTT. As protein: CSLGVADTQYF.